The subject of this entry is one T cell receptor beta chain. Its antigen is unknown. These data belong to a study of blood T cells in healthy people across ages. Findings and caveats of the study: Significant beta diversity loss was already apparent by age approximately 42, declining roughly linearly.

Trimming at V came to 2 bases and at J to 7 bases, leaving 10 bases not matched to a gene. This CDR3 has 16 amino acids. Germline CDR1 is ENHRY and CDR2 is SYGVKD. Primers used in a second PCR of roughly 7 to 12 cycles were a sample-barcoded 5' primer and a J-beta primer mix. TCRdb independently ran MiXCR on the 5' RACE reads; one entry per CDR3 protein. The repertoire holds 700,000 to 950,000 distinct CDR3 sequences, more than 45% seen once, with 20% to 25% in the top ten. This receptor was identified in a man younger than 45 in good health. Sequenced: blood. This sequence joins TRBV10-3 and TRBJ2-1; 8 bases are shared with TRBD2. Here the CDR3 reads CAISEEFGTSVNEQFF. CDR3 in DNA: TGTGCCATCAGTGAGGAATTCGGGACTAGTGTGAATGAGCAGTTCTTC.